The table lists the clone carrying this T cell receptor beta chain with a few counts. With 0 bases clipped from V and 4 bases from J, the junction kept 9 bases outside the gene matches. Looked up from germline, CDR1 is SGHVS and CDR2 is FQNEAQ. This CDR3 is built from 17 residues. The data belong to a study of blood T cells in healthy people across ages. Primers used in a second PCR of roughly 7 to 12 cycles were a sample-barcoded 5' primer and a J-beta primer mix. TCRdb processed the 5' RACE reads anew with MiXCR; each CDR3 protein has one entry. Of hundreds of thousands of distinct CDR3 sequences in the sample, under 55% are singletons; the top ten hold about 19%.

The chain employs TRBV7-8 and TRBJ2-1, with 7 bases lining up with TRBD2. This sequence originates from a man in his sixties in good health. The source material was blood. CDR3 sequence: CASSLAAAGEGYNEQFF. As DNA, the CDR3 is TGTGCCAGCAGCTTAGCAGCGGCGGGGGAGGGGTACAATGAGCAGTTCTTC.